This TCR beta chain was documented in a study of molecular identifiers for immune sequencing clone quantification (dated by TCRdb to the late 2010s). Describing the broader study: For a replicate experiment, RNA from approximately 20,000 or 100,000 naive CD8 T cells was divided into five aliquots, and four of the five aliquots were sequenced. The study was a methods study using CD8 T cells to benchmark molecular-identifier clustering-based TCR repertoire sequencing (MIDCIRS) and TCR RNA copy counting. Results the study describes overall, beyond this receptor: In CMV-specific effector cells, clones with more than 20 RNA copies contained over 99% of molecules, whereas in naive cells such clones contained under 1% of molecules. Modeling estimated 2.5 to 3 recovered TCR RNA copies per cell, compared with roughly 10 by digital PCR, which implies roughly 29% capture efficiency. The naive libraries included spiked-in Jurkat TCR RNA (more than nine copies' worth), and this Jurkat TCR RNA is not part of the donor repertoire. Identical TCR molecules sharing a barcode could cause highly expanded clone sizes to be underestimated. Spiked-in Jurkat TCR RNA equivalent to a single cell was reported to be detectable even among over 800,000 naive CD8 T cells. When barcode sub-clustering was omitted, TCR diversity was inflated by chimeric consensus sequences, with chimeras reaching as high as 47%.

Libraries of naive CD8 T cells were generated from approximately 20,000 to 1,000,000 sorted cells, with 10%, 30% or 50% of the purified RNA used. On a BD FACSAria II, naive CD8 T cells were FACS-sorted as CD8+CD4-CCR7+CD45RA+ and collected into RLT Plus buffer. To test detection sensitivity, Jurkat RNA equal to ten TCR copies was added to samples of roughly 18,000-1,100,000 naive CD8 T cells. Enrichment of CD8 T cells was done with RosetteSep CD8+ T Cell Enrichment Cocktail plus Ficoll-Paque, and ACK red cell lysis came afterward. About this clonotype itself: Its antigen remains unidentified. Per-base qualities were not stored, and no clone one base away is much larger.

Library preparation employed PCR. Sequencing was carried out with an Illumina HiSeq 4000. Bulk TCR libraries were generated as previously described, with the TCR primers listed in Table S5 used. The Qiagen AllPrep DNA/RNA kit was used to purify total RNA. Before any analysis, reads coming from multiple sequencing runs of the same library were combined into one pool. In the authors' own workflow: Reads were retained only if the reads had an exact TCR constant sequence, and the retained reads were trimmed to 150 nt and grouped according to their 12-nt molecular barcodes. Reads in each barcode group were sub-clustered using a 15% Levenshtein threshold, and a quality-weighted consensus sequence was built for each RNA molecule. Non-functional sequences were excluded, and lower-count sequences lying one edit away from another sequence were also excluded. On the basis of fitting two negative binomial distributions, barcode sub-clusters with fewer than 20% of the maximum read count were discarded. The public reads were reanalyzed by TCRdb: fastp trimming at Q25, MiXCR alignment, in-frame beta chains only. Under each unique CDR3 protein, matching rows form one entry showing the most common genes and DNA. The V and J calls come from TCRdb's annotation, not from the publication. The sample table contains 8,500 to 11,000 distinct CDR3 sequences; only one count was recorded for roughly a sixth of them. Of the sample, approximately 2.1% falls within the top ten clones.

V is clipped by 3 bases and J by 2 bases, and the sequence between their germline boundaries is 19 bases long. CDR1 and CDR2 are read off the germline V gene as MDHEN and SYDVKM. The CDR3 has 17 amino acids, counting the end cysteine and phenylalanine. Only the CDR3 part of the read is kept: 51 bases, read in frame from the first base. This TCR was recovered from a human donor in good health. Some libraries in this study had Jurkat cell RNA spiked in. The chain was built from TRBV28 and TRBJ1-2; the D segment could be TRBD1, given 5 matching bases. The sample was naive CD8+ T cells from blood, with Jurkat cell RNA spiked in. Per the publication, the cell subset or site label means: FACS-sorted CD8+CD4-CCR7+CD45RA+ naive T cells. The CDR3 sequence is CASSLLTGTLLNYGYTF. The nucleotides read TGTGCCAGCAGTTTGCTTACCGGGACGCTATTAAACTATGGCTACACCTTC.